The 20 T cell receptor beta chains given below trace back to one sample, sequenced in a study of blood T cells in healthy people across ages. The authors ran a second PCR of 7 to 11 cycles using a sample-barcoded 5' primer and a J-beta primer mix. TCRdb reanalysed the 5' RACE reads using MiXCR and keeps one entry per CDR3 protein. Of about 730,000 distinct CDR3 sequences listed, approximately 39% were seen once; the top ten hold roughly 20%. Sequencing was done on a sample of blood. These receptors were taken from a woman aged 60-75 years in good health.

This clonotype was seen more than once but under ten times. The chain combines TRBV9 with TRBJ2-3; 7 nucleotides line up with TRBD1. Germline trimming cut 7 bases from V and 0 bases from J; bases unmatched to any gene: 2. Germline-derived CDR1 and CDR2 are SGDLS and YYNGEE. CDR3 size: 13 residues. CDR3 nucleotide sequence: TGTGCCAGCGACAGGGACAGCACAGATACGCAGTATTTT. Residues: CASDRDSTDTQYF.

This chain links TRBV20-1 with TRBJ2-4; 7 bases map to TRBD2. The end of the DNA is better explained by TRBJ2-5, so the J call may be wrong. Germline values: CDR1 DFQATT, CDR2 SNEGSKA (reference sequence). The CDR3 loop spans 14 amino acids. The CDR3 DNA is TGCAGTGCTAGAGGGACCGGGAGGACTGAGACCCAGTACTTC. Amino acids: CSARGTGRTETQYF.

The V gene is TRBV28, the J gene TRBJ2-7; 8 bases align to TRBD2. This CDR3 spans 14 amino acids. Germline V CDR1 and CDR2: MDHEN, SYDVKM. The V and J ends lost 2 bases and 3 bases, in that order; junction bases with no gene match: 3. The CDR3 loop is CASSLREGHYEQYF. The CDR3 DNA reads as TGTGCCAGCAGTTTACGGGAGGGCCACTACGAGCAGTACTTC. Full variable domain (remainder filled in from reference TRBV28 and TRBJ2-7): DVKVTQSSRYLVKRTGEKVFLECVQDMDHENMFWYRQDPGLGLRLIYFSYDVKMKEKGDIPEGYSVSREKKERFSLILESASTNQTSMYLCASSLREGHYEQYFGPGTRLTVT.

This clonotype was counted between two and nine times. This sequence joins TRBV28 and TRBJ1-2, with D tentatively TRBD1 (5 bases). The V gene's germline CDR1 is MDHEN and CDR2 SYDVKM. The length of the CDR3 is 14 residues. The V gene lost 5 bases and the J gene lost 5 bases, with 15 bases spanning the gap. Here the CDR3 reads CASSGTGTEYGYTF. In DNA form, the CDR3 reads TGTGCCAGCAGTGGTACCGGGACGGAATATGGCTACACCTTC.

Remarks on this clonotype: This sequence may be a read error, since a much larger clone differs from it by one base. This rearrangement joins TRBV4-2 to TRBJ2-7; 10 bases fit TRBD1. Near its end, the DNA agrees better with TRBJ2-5, so the J call may be wrong. Germline-derived CDR1 and CDR2 are LGHNA and YNFKEQ. This CDR3 has 16 amino acids. The chain's CDR3 is CAGSQGYGTGEETQYF. CDR3 DNA: TGTGCCGGCAGCCAAGGATACGGGACAGGGGAAGAGACCCAGTACTTC.

This sequence joins TRBV15 and TRBJ2-7; no reliable D call. CDR3 length equals 15 residues. V lost 1 base and J 4 bases, leaving 14 bases between the germline ends. Looked up from germline, CDR1 is LNHNV and CDR2 is YYDKDF (reference sequence). CDR3 region: CATSRGARSNYEQYF. CDR3 nucleotide sequence: TGTGCCACCAGCAGAGGGGCCAGGTCCAATTACGAGCAGTACTTC.

For the CDR3, the DNA is TGTGCCAGCAGTGACTACGGACTAGCGGAAGAGACCCAGTACTTC. Translation: CASSDYGLAEETQYF. This chain joins TRBV2 and TRBJ2-5; 10 bases fit TRBD2. CDR1 and CDR2 from the germline V gene are SNHLY and FYNNEI. The CDR3 totals 15 residues. The junction had 4 bases not matched to a gene; V was cut back by 3 bases and J by 3 bases.

The chain is built from TRBV20-1 and TRBJ2-5; 14 nucleotides agree with TRBD2. TRBJ2-7 explains the end of the DNA better; the J call may be wrong. Germline CDR1 is DFQATT and CDR2 is SNEGSKA (reference sequence). The CDR3 has 13 residues. The DNA of the CDR3 is TGCAGTGTGTCGGGACTAGCGGGAGACGAGCAGTACTTC. Encoded protein: CSVSGLAGDEQYF.

V and J are TRBV20-1 and TRBJ2-7, with TRBD2 as a possible D gene (6 bases). Germline V gene lookup returns CDR1 DFQATT and CDR2 SNEGSKA (reference sequence). The CDR3 has 16 residues. Trimming cost V 2 bases and J 3 bases, with 20 bases left between them. The CDR3 DNA reads as TGCAGTGCTAGAACCCCACGACGGGGGTCGAACTACGAGCAGTACTTC. It yields the protein CSARTPRRGSNYEQYF.

Only a few counts were recorded for this clonotype. The rearrangement links TRBV7-2 to TRBJ2-5, with D hard to call. The germline gives CDR1 SGHTA, CDR2 FQGNSA. Deletions cut 2 bases from V and 9 bases from J, with 16 bases between. This CDR3 is 14 amino acids long. The CDR3 loop is CASSLQRARRAQYF. The CDR3, as DNA: TGTGCCAGCAGCTTACAACGGGCCCGCCGGGCCCAGTACTTC.

This clonotype was detected ten times or more. This rearrangement joins TRBV7-2 to TRBJ2-1; D is ambiguous. The CDR3 extends over 14 amino acids. V lost 1 base and J 6 bases, leaving 10 bases between the germline ends. Germline values: CDR1 SGHTA, CDR2 FQGNSA. The CDR3, as DNA: TGTGCCAGCAGCTTAGGTCTATCGGGCAATGAGCAGTTCTTC. As protein: CASSLGLSGNEQFF.

The sample holds a few counts of this clonotype. The CDR3 DNA reads as TGTGCCAGCAGTTTAATAGGGCCTAGGGAGACCCAGTACTTC. Its translation: CASSLIGPRETQYF. The V gene is TRBV27, the J gene TRBJ2-5; D gene ambiguous. V was clipped by 2 bases and J by 5 bases, with 12 bases between them. This CDR3 is built from 14 residues. Looked up from germline, CDR1 is MNHEY and CDR2 is SMNVEV (reference sequence).

The chain is built from TRBV20-1 and TRBJ2-3; D is ambiguous. Germline CDR1 reads DFQATT; CDR2 reads SNEGSKA (reference sequence). CDR3 length: 14 amino acids. V dropped 0 bases and J dropped 2 bases, with 9 bases sitting between them. The CDR3 spells CSARDMGSTDTQYF. DNA for the CDR3: TGCAGTGCTAGAGATATGGGGTCCACAGATACGCAGTATTTT.

Comments on this clonotype: Possible read error: a much larger clone is one base away. V usage is TRBV25-1 and J usage is TRBJ1-2; D is perhaps TRBD1 (5 bases). From germline, CDR1 is MGHDK and CDR2 SYGVNS. The CDR3 loop spans 11 amino acids. CDR3 nucleotide sequence: TGTGCCGGCAGGGCGGGGAGGGGCTACACCTTC. Amino acids: CAGRAGRGYTF.

The V and J genes are TRBV9 and TRBJ2-4; D may be TRBD1 or TRBD2 (6 bases each). The J call may be in error: the DNA end matches TRBJ2-7 better. Germline-derived CDR1 and CDR2 are SGDLS and YYNGEE. CDR3 length: 14 amino acids. The CDR3 nucleotides read TGTGCCAGCAGCTCGGGGGCCGGGAACTCCGAGCAGTACTTC. Its translation is CASSSGAGNSEQYF.

The sample holds many counts of this clonotype. The V call is TRBV12-3 or TRBV12-4, the J call TRBJ2-5; the D is unclear. V was trimmed by 2 bases and J by 5 bases, leaving 6 bases between them. The CDR3 has 12 residues. In DNA form, the CDR3 reads TGTGCCAGCAGTTTATTTGTGGAGACCCAGTACTTC. Translating gives CASSLFVETQYF.

Ten or more counts support this clonotype. The V gene is TRBV13, the J gene TRBJ2-3, with D maybe TRBD2 (6 bases). This CDR3 region has 17 residues. The germline V and J ends were trimmed by 1 base and 0 bases, with 14 bases remaining between them. Germline V gives CDR1 PRHDT, CDR2 FYEKMQ (reference sequence). CDR3 in amino acids: CASSLDGGDASTDTQYF. DNA of the CDR3: TGTGCCAGCAGCTTAGACGGGGGAGACGCTAGCACAGATACGCAGTATTTT.

The V gene is TRBV20-1, the J gene TRBJ1-2, with D unresolved. CDR1 is DFQATT, CDR2 SNEGSKA, per germline (reference sequence). This CDR3 spans 10 amino acids. Trimming cost V 6 bases and J 8 bases, with 10 bases left between them. The CDR3 loop is CSASEAGYTF. CDR3 nucleotides: TGCAGTGCAAGCGAGGCGGGCTACACCTTC.

This chain connects TRBV6-5 to TRBJ1-2; no definite D call. V was shortened by 2 bases and J by 2 bases, with 12 bases between the two germline ends. Germline CDR1 reads MNHEY; CDR2 reads SVGAGI. This CDR3 has 15 amino acids. Here the CDR3 reads CASSYDRKLNYGYTF. In DNA, the CDR3 is TGTGCCAGCAGTTACGACCGCAAACTCAACTATGGCTACACCTTC.

The V and J genes are TRBV2 and TRBJ1-1, with D perhaps matching TRBD1 (5 bases). V was pared by 3 bases and J by 11 bases, with 25 bases between. The V gene's germline CDR1 is SNHLY and CDR2 FYNNEI. The CDR3 extends over 16 amino acids. The CDR3 reads CASSDPGRAGRRTAFF. CDR3 sequence (DNA): TGTGCCAGCAGTGACCCAGGGAGGGCTGGACGACGTACGGCTTTCTTT.